The 10 T cell receptor beta chains listed next were all sequenced from one sample in a study of T cell repertoires in cytomegalovirus infection. A single record per CDR3 protein comes from TCRdb applying MiXCR to the reads. Of over 300,000 distinct CDR3 sequences in the sample, more than 9% are singletons; the top ten hold around 4%. Material for sequencing was PBMCs. These receptors came from a human donor in good health (CMV status not recorded). Some clones in this sample may be carry-over from other donors' samples.

The table lists this clonotype with a few counts. V is TRBV7-2 and J is TRBJ1-3; D uncertain. The CDR3 loop spans 13 amino acids. V lost 2 bases and J lost 7, with 9 bases in between. The V gene's germline CDR1 is SGHTA and CDR2 FQGNSA. The CDR3 nucleotides read TGTGCCAGCAGCTTATCGGCTAGGAACACCATATATTTT. Translated: CASSLSARNTIYF.

This clonotype occurred a few times. V and J are TRBV7-2 and TRBJ2-5; D gene ambiguous. There are 13 residues in the CDR3. V gave up 2 bases and J gave up 5 bases, with 9 bases separating them. Germline V gene data show CDR1 as SGHTA and CDR2 as FQGNSA. Here the CDR3 reads CASSLKARETQYF. The CDR3 DNA sequence: TGTGCCAGCAGCTTAAAGGCGCGGGAGACCCAGTACTTC.

This chain joins TRBV5-1 and TRBJ2-2, with 13 positions matching TRBD2. This CDR3 is 15 amino acids long. CDR1 and CDR2 (germline): SGHRS, YFSETQ. Trimming removed 4 bases from V and 5 bases from J; junction bases left unmatched: 2. CDR3 amino acids: CASSRTSGGTGELFF. DNA for the CDR3: TGCGCCAGCAGCAGGACTAGCGGGGGAACCGGGGAGCTGTTTTTT. Based on the CDR3 plus reference TRBV5-1 and TRBJ2-2, the full variable domain is KAGVTQTPRYLIKTRGQQVTLSCSPISGHRSVSWYQQTPGQGLQFLFEYFSETQRNKGNFPGRFSGRQFSNSRSEMNVSTLELGDSALYLCASSRTSGGTGELFFGEGSRLTVL.

This clonotype showed up just a few times. This rearrangement joins TRBV6-6 to TRBJ2-7, with a tentative D call TRBD1 (6 bases). CDR1 and CDR2 from the germline V gene are MNHNY and SVGAGI (reference sequence). The CDR3 is 18 amino acids. Trimming shortened V by 6 bases and J by 1 base, and 25 bases separated the two germline ends. For the CDR3, the DNA is TGTGCCAGCAGCCGCCCAACTACAGGGAATGATTTTTCCTACGAGCAGTACTTC. The encoded protein is CASSRPTTGNDFSYEQYF.

The J gene is TRBJ2-1, the V gene TRBV7-2; possible D gene TRBD2, 6 bases. The germline V gene encodes CDR1 SGHTA and CDR2 FQGNSA. The CDR3 has 14 amino acids. Trimming took off 5 bases at V and 3 bases at J, with 11 bases between the two ends. The DNA of the CDR3 is TGTGCCAGCAGCCCCGGGACTTACTACAATGAGCAGTTCTTC. Amino acids: CASSPGTYYNEQFF.

This clonotype appeared once. The gene calls are TRBV6-5 and TRBJ2-5; 10 nucleotides align to TRBD1. V shed 10 bases, J shed 3 bases, and the junction held 11 bases outside the gene matches. Per germline, CDR1 MNHEY and CDR2 SVGAGI. The CDR3 covers 15 residues. In DNA form, the CDR3 reads TGTGCCACTCACCTGCCCGGGACAGGGGAAGAGACCCAGTACTTC. The encoded protein is CATHLPGTGEETQYF.

In this sample, this clonotype turned up many times. This CDR3 is CASSSGVGGGGGNEQFF. The CDR3 DNA reads as TGTGCCAGCAGCTCCGGGGTTGGGGGAGGGGGTGGCAATGAGCAGTTCTTC. The chain links TRBV7-9 to TRBJ2-1; tentatively, D is TRBD2 (7 bases). V was trimmed by 4 bases and J by 6 bases, leaving 22 bases between them. The CDR3 is 17 residues long. In germline, CDR1 is SEHNR, CDR2 FQNEAQ (reference sequence).

This clonotype was seen ten or more times. The chain employs TRBV12-3 or TRBV12-4 and TRBJ2-2; D ambiguous. The CDR3 is made up of 14 amino acids. V was shortened by 7 bases and J by 0 bases, with 9 bases between the two germline ends. The CDR3 DNA is TGTGCCAGCACCTGGACCGCGAACACCGGGGAGCTGTTTTTT. Protein product: CASTWTANTGELFF.

At least ten counts were recorded for this clonotype. The CDR3 loop reads CASSSRGREGSPLHF. The CDR3 nucleotides read TGTGCCAGCAGTTCCCGGGGCAGGGAAGGTTCACCCCTCCACTTT. The gene calls are TRBV12-3 or TRBV12-4 and TRBJ1-6; D possibly corresponds to TRBD1 (5 bases). This CDR3 contains 15 residues. V gave up 4 bases and J gave up 9 bases, with 16 bases separating them.

The rearrangement joins TRBV5-5 to TRBJ1-1; tentative D call: TRBD1 (6 bases). V shed 4 bases and J shed 6 bases, with 22 bases lying between them. There are 16 residues in the CDR3. Germline loops: CDR1 SGHKS, CDR2 YYEKEE (reference sequence). CDR3 amino acids: CASSTRLGQPAAEAFF. CDR3 sequence (DNA): TGTGCCAGCAGCACTAGACTCGGACAGCCCGCGGCTGAAGCTTTCTTT.